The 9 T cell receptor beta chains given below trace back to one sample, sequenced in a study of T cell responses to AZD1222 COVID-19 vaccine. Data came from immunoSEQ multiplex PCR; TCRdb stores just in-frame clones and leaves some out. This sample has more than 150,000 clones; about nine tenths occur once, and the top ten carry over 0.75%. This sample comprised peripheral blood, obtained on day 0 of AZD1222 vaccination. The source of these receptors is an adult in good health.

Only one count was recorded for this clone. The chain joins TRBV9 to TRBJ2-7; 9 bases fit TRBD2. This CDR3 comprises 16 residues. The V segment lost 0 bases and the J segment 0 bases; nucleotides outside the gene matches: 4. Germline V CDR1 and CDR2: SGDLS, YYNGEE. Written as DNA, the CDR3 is TGTGCCAGCAGCGTAGACCCTAGCGGGACCTCCTACGAGCAGTACTTC. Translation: CASSVDPSGTSYEQYF.

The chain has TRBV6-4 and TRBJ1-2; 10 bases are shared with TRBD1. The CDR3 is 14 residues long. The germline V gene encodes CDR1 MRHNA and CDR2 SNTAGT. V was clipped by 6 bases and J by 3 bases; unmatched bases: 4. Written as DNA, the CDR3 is TGTGCCAGCAGCGCCGGGACAGGGGACTATGGCTACACCTTC. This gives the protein CASSAGTGDYGYTF.

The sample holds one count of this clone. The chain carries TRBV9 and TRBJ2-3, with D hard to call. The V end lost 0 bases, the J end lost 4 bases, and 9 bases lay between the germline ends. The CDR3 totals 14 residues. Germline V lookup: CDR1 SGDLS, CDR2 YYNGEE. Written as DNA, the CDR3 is TGTGCCAGCAGCGTAGACGTGGGCGCAGATACGCAGTATTTT. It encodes CASSVDVGADTQYF.

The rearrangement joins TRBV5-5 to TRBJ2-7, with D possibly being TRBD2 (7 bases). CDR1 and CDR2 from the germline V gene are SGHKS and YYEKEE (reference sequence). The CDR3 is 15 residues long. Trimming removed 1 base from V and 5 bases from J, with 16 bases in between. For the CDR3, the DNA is TGTGCCAGCAGCTTGCAGTGGGGGGGCGCGGACGAGCAGTACTTC. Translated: CASSLQWGGADEQYF.

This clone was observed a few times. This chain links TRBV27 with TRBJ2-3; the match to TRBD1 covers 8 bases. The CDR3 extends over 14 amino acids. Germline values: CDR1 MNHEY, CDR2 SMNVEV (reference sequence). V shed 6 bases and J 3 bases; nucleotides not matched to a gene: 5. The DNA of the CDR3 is TGTGCCAGCAGCAAAGACAGGGGAACAGATACGCAGTATTTT. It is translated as CASSKDRGTDTQYF.

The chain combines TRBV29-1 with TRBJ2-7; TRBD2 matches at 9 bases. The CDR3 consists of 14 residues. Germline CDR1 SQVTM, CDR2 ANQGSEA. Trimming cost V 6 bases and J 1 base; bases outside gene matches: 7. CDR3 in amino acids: CSVKISGGSYEQYF. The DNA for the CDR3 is TGCAGCGTCAAAATTAGCGGGGGATCCTACGAGCAGTACTTC.

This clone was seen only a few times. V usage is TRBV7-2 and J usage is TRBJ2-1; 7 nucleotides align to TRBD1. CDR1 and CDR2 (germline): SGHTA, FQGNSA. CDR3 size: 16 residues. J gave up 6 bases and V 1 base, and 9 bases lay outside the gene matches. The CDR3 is CASSLVGQGDINEQFF. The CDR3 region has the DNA TGTGCCAGCAGCTTAGTGGGGCAGGGGGATATCAATGAGCAGTTCTTC. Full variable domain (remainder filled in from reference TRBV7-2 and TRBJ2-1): GAGVSQSPSNKVTEKGKDVELRCDPISGHTALYWYRQSLGQGLEFLIYFQGNSAPDKSGLPSDRFSAERTGGSVSTLTIQRTQQEDSAVYLCASSLVGQGDINEQFFGPGTRLTVL.

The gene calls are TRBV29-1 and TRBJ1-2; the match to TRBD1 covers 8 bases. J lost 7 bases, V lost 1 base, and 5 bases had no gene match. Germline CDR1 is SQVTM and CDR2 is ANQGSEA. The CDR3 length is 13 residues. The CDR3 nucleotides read TGCAGCGTTGAAGGACAGGGGATGGGTGGCTACACCTTC. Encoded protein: CSVEGQGMGGYTF.

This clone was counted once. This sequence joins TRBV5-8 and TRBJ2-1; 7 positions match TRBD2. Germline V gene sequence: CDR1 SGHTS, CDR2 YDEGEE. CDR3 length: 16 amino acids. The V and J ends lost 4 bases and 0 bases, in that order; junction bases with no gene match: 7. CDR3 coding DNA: TGTGCCAGCAGCCCGGGGGGTTCGAGCTCCTACAATGAGCAGTTCTTC. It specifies CASSPGGSSSYNEQFF.